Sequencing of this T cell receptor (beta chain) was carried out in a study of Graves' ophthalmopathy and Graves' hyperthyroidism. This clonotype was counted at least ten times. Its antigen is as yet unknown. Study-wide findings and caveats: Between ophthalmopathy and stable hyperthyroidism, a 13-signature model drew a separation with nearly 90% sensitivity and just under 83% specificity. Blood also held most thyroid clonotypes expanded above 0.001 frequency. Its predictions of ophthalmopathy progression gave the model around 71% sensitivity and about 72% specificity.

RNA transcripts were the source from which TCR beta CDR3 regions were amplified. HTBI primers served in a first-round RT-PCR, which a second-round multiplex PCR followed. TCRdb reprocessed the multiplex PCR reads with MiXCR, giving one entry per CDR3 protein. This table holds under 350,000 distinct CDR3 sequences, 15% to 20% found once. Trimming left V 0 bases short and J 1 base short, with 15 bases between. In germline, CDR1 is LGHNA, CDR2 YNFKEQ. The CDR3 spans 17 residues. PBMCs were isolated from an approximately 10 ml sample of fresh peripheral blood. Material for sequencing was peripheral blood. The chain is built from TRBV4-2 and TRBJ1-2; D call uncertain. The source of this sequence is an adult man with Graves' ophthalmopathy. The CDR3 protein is CASSQDPRTVYNYGYTF. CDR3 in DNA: TGTGCCAGCAGCCAAGATCCCCGAACAGTGTATAACTATGGCTACACCTTC.